Given below is one T cell receptor beta chain in context. Both 60 Vbeta primers and 13 Jbeta primers went into the PCR. Sequencing was performed with immunoSEQ multiplex PCR; in TCRdb, only in-frame clones are kept and a portion is missing. The profile covers roughly 250,000 clones, with almost 85% appearing a single time and 1.5% to 2.5% taken by the ten largest. This sample is drawn from a study of cytomegalovirus exposure and HLA in healthy donors. This CDR3 spans 15 amino acids. Germline lookup yields CDR1 MNHNY and CDR2 SVGAGI (reference sequence). Trimming at V came to 6 bases and at J to 5 bases, leaving 9 bases not matched to a gene.

The TCR originated in a woman aged 40 to 50 in good health and CMV-seropositive. V and J are TRBV6-6 and TRBJ1-2, with TRBD1 matching 10 bases. The sequenced sample was PBMCs. The CDR3 DNA reads TGTGCCAGCAGACCCCCCGGGACAGGGGTTTATGGCTACACCTTC. The encoded protein is CASRPPGTGVYGYTF.